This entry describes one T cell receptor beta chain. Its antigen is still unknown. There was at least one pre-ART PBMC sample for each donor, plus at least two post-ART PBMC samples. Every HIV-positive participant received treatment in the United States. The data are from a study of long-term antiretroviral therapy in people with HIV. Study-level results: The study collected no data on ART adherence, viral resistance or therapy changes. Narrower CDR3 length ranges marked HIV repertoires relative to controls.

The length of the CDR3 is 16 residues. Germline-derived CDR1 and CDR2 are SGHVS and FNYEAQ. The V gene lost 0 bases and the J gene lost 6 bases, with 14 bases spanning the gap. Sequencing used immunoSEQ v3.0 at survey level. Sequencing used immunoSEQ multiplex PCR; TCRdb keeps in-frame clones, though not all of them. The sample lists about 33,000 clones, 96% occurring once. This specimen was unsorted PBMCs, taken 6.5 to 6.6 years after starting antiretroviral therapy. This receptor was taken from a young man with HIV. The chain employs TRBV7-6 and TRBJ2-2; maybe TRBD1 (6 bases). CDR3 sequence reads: CASSLADSLLSGELFF. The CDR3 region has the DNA TGTGCCAGCAGCTTAGCGGACAGCCTATTGTCCGGGGAGCTGTTTTTT.